The clone carrying this T cell receptor (beta chain) showed up many times. Its antigen remains unknown. Via MiXCR, TCRdb re-called the 5' RACE reads, giving one row per CDR3 protein. The sample has fewer than 350,000 distinct CDR3 sequences; under 9% are singletons. With 3 bases removed from V and 1 base from J, the gap between germline ends came to 11 bases. Germline V gene sequence: CDR1 MNHEY, CDR2 SMNVEV (reference sequence). CDR3 size: 15 residues. The record originates from a study of identical twins. Broader study findings: Beta clonotypes that were abundant in cord blood contained fewer insertions, a pattern absent from memory repertoires. Out-of-frame alpha sequences common to twins were enriched for low generation probability.

These same records also appear under a second study, on yellow fever vaccine responses in identical twins.

The sequencing input was memory (CD45RO+) T cells sorted from blood. This sequence originates from a young woman in good health. The chain carries TRBV27 and TRBJ2-3; D unresolved. The CDR3 bases are TGTGCCAGCAGTTTCGGGCCCCGGGGCACAGATACGCAGTATTTT. Protein: CASSFGPRGTDTQYF.